This passage covers 25 T cell receptor beta chains from one sample sequenced in a study of cytomegalovirus exposure and HLA in healthy donors. PCR employed 60 Vbeta and 13 Jbeta primers. Some clones are missing from TCRdb's copy, which holds only in-frame ones; the method was immunoSEQ multiplex PCR. This repertoire shows around 130,000 clones, around 79% found once; its top ten account for 2.1%. The sample was PBMCs. The receptors stem from a woman aged 40 to 55 in good health and CMV-seropositive.

The rearrangement joins TRBV10-3 to TRBJ2-3; 10 bases are a match to TRBD2. The CDR3 is 16 residues long. The germline V gene has CDR1 ENHRY and CDR2 SYGVKD. Unmatched junction bases numbered 6, after V lost 2 bases and J lost 4 bases. The CDR3 sequence: CAISEDLAGAADTQYF. CDR3 coding DNA: TGTGCCATCAGTGAGGACCTAGCGGGGGCAGCAGATACGCAGTATTTT.

The chain links TRBV27 to TRBJ2-5; 12 nucleotides line up with TRBD1. Germline V CDR1 and CDR2: MNHEY, SMNVEV (reference sequence). V lost 6 bases to trimming and J lost 5 bases; unmatched junction nucleotides: 4. The CDR3 runs 14 residues. CDR3 DNA sequence: TGTGCCAGCAGGGGACAGGGGGCTGGGGAGACCCAGTACTTC. Residues: CASRGQGAGETQYF.

The rearrangement joins TRBV5-4 to TRBJ1-6, with TRBD1 matching 7 bases. CDR3 length equals 15 residues. The V gene end was trimmed by 0 bases and the J gene end by 8 bases; junction bases not matched to a gene: 5. Looked up from germline, CDR1 is SGHNT and CDR2 is YYREEE (reference sequence). The CDR3 region has the DNA TGTGCCAGCAGCTTGGCTGAGGGGGCGGATTCACCCCTCCACTTT. Amino acids: CASSLAEGADSPLHF.

The chain has TRBV7-3 and TRBJ2-1; TRBD2 matches at 8 bases. Germline loops: CDR1 SGHTA, CDR2 FQGTGA. CDR3 length: 19 residues. Trimming cost V 1 base and J 5 bases; bases outside gene matches: 16. The CDR3 nucleotides read TGTGCCAGCAGCTTAAGCGGGGGGCAGGTGCGGGAATCCGACAATGAGCAGTTCTTC. Residues: CASSLSGGQVRESDNEQFF. The full variable domain, completed using reference TRBV7-3 and TRBJ2-1, is GAGVSQTPSNKVTEKGKYVELRCDPISGHTALYWYRQSLGQGPEFLIYFQGTGAADDSGLPNDRFFAVRPEGSVSTLKIQRTERGDSAVYLCASSLSGGQVRESDNEQFFGPGTRLTVL.

The chain carries TRBV25-1 and TRBJ1-4; the D gene is possibly TRBD1 (5 bases). Germline CDR1 is MGHDK and CDR2 is SYGVNS. The CDR3 runs 15 residues. V was trimmed by 3 bases and J by 7 bases, leaving 15 bases between them. The CDR3 DNA sequence: TGTGCCAGCAGTGACGTCCTGGGGGGTGGTGAAAAACTGTTTTTT. Translation: CASSDVLGGGEKLFF.

This clone was seen a single time. The J gene is TRBJ1-1, the V gene TRBV30; D possibly corresponds to TRBD1 (5 bases). The ends were cut back, 1 base at V and 11 bases at J, with 23 bases in the middle. The germline gives CDR1 GTSNPN, CDR2 SVGIG (reference sequence). This CDR3 is 15 amino acids long. The CDR3 here is CAWSGQSAGGGRAFF. In nucleotides, the CDR3 is TGTGCCTGGAGTGGCCAGTCAGCCGGGGGGGGGAGGGCTTTCTTT.

The chain carries TRBV5-1 and TRBJ1-2, with 7 bases that match TRBD1. Germline CDR1 is SGHRS and CDR2 is YFSETQ. The length of the CDR3 is 16 residues. V was pared by 0 bases and J by 8 bases, with 13 bases of the junction left unmatched. This CDR3 is CASSLAKGGASRGYTF. The CDR3 DNA sequence: TGCGCCAGCAGCTTGGCCAAAGGGGGCGCGAGTCGCGGCTACACCTTC.

The chain joins TRBV7-2 to TRBJ2-2, with TRBD2 as a possible D gene (6 bases). CDR1 and CDR2 from the germline V gene are SGHTA and FQGNSA. This CDR3 is 16 amino acids long. V was trimmed by 1 base and J by 4 bases, leaving 13 bases between them. The CDR3 spells CASSLDSRRVTGELFF. CDR3 DNA sequence: TGTGCCAGCAGCTTAGACTCCCGGAGGGTCACCGGGGAGCTGTTTTTT.

This clone was observed a handful of times. The chain uses TRBV5-1 and TRBJ1-1; D is unresolved. This CDR3 is 16 amino acids long. Germline values: CDR1 SGHRS, CDR2 YFSETQ. Trimming pared 3 bases from V and 1 base from J, leaving 16 bases between. CDR3 residues: CASSSSLQPGNTEAFF. The CDR3 coding sequence is TGCGCCAGCAGCTCGTCGCTCCAGCCAGGGAACACTGAAGCTTTCTTT.

V is TRBV5-4 and J is TRBJ1-6, with unresolved D. Deletions cut 3 bases from V and 7 bases from J, with 5 bases between. The CDR3 spans 12 residues. Germline CDR1 and CDR2: SGHNT and YYREEE (reference sequence). As DNA, the CDR3 is TGTGCCAGCAGCTCCCAAAATTCACCCCTCCACTTT. Translating it yields CASSSQNSPLHF.

This clone has just one count. The chain employs TRBV27 and TRBJ2-2, with a weak D call TRBD1 (5 bases). The CDR3 length is 14 residues. Trimming removed 5 bases from V and 5 bases from J, with 12 bases in between. The germline gives CDR1 MNHEY, CDR2 SMNVEV (reference sequence). In DNA, the CDR3 is TGTGCCAGCAGTACACTCAGGGTTACCGGGGAGCTGTTTTTT. Translated: CASSTLRVTGELFF.

This clone was counted only a few times. This chain uses TRBV5-4 with TRBJ2-7, with D perhaps matching TRBD2 (6 bases). The CDR3 loop spans 15 amino acids. V lost 4 bases and J lost 7, with 21 bases in between. Germline V gene sequence: CDR1 SGHNT, CDR2 YYREEE (reference sequence). CDR3 coding DNA: TGTGCCAGCAGCCCTAGCGTTGCGCTTCCTCGGGAGCAGTACTTC. This encodes CASSPSVALPREQYF.

V is TRBV27 and J is TRBJ2-7; D is unclear. The CDR3 sequence is 16 residues long. Trimming pared 3 bases from V and 2 bases from J, leaving 17 bases between. Germline lookup yields CDR1 MNHEY and CDR2 SMNVEV (reference sequence). CDR3 protein: CASSLRSPPAPYEQYF. The CDR3 region has the DNA TGTGCCAGCAGTTTGAGGTCACCACCGGCCCCCTACGAGCAGTACTTC.

Written as DNA, the CDR3 is TGCGCCAGCAGCTTGGCGGGGACAGGGGCCGGGAGCGACTATGGCTACACCTTC. It yields the protein CASSLAGTGAGSDYGYTF. V and J are TRBV5-1 and TRBJ1-2, with 10 bases lining up with TRBD1. The CDR3 is made up of 18 amino acids. CDR1 is SGHRS, CDR2 YFSETQ, per germline. Trimming took 0 bases from V and 3 from J; bases not matched to a gene: 11.

This clone turned up a few times. V gene TRBV7-9 combines with J gene TRBJ1-4, with a possible D match to TRBD1 (6 bases). The CDR3 runs 15 residues. CDR1 and CDR2 (germline): SEHNR, FQNEAQ (reference sequence). V lost 5 bases and J lost 2, with 12 bases in between. CDR3 loop: CASSQSQGTNEKLFF. CDR3 DNA: TGTGCCAGCAGCCAATCGCAGGGGACTAATGAAAAACTGTTTTTT.

The genes are TRBV7-2 and TRBJ2-5; 9 nucleotides agree with TRBD2. This CDR3 is built from 17 residues. With 2 bases clipped from V and 1 base from J, the junction kept 8 bases outside the gene matches. Germline V CDR1 and CDR2: SGHTA, FQGNSA. The DNA for the CDR3 is TGTGCCAGCAGCTTAAATTCGGCGGGGGGGCCCCAAGAGACCCAGTACTTC. Protein: CASSLNSAGGPQETQYF. Combining the CDR3 with reference TRBV7-2 and TRBJ2-5 gives the whole variable domain GAGVSQSPSNKVTEKGKDVELRCDPISGHTALYWYRQSLGQGLEFLIYFQGNSAPDKSGLPSDRFSAERTGGSVSTLTIQRTQQEDSAVYLCASSLNSAGGPQETQYFGPGTRLLVL.

This chain connects TRBV7-9 to TRBJ2-3, with 8 bases that match TRBD1. Germline CDR1 SEHNR, CDR2 FQNEAQ (reference sequence). V lost 5 bases to trimming and J lost 8 bases; unmatched junction nucleotides: 9. The CDR3 is 14 residues long. The CDR3 DNA follows: TGTGCCAGCAGCCGTGGACAGGGTGGAGCTACGCAGTATTTT. It encodes CASSRGQGGATQYF. The full variable domain, rest sourced from reference TRBV7-9 and TRBJ2-3, is DTGVSQNPRHKITKRGQNVTFRCDPISEHNRLYWYRQTLGQGPEFLTYFQNEAQLEKSRLLSDRFSAERPKGSFSTLEIQRTEQGDSAMYLCASSRGQGGATQYFGPGTRLTVL.

The V gene is TRBV5-4, the J gene TRBJ2-7; 7 nucleotides agree with TRBD1. CDR1 and CDR2 (germline): SGHNT, YYREEE (reference sequence). This CDR3 comprises 14 residues. V lost 4 bases to trimming and J lost 3 bases; unmatched junction nucleotides: 7. The DNA of the CDR3 is TGTGCCAGCAGCCGCTTGGGACAGCACTACGAGCAGTACTTC. Protein sequence: CASSRLGQHYEQYF.

The chain carries TRBV30 and TRBJ2-1; 11 bases fit TRBD2. J gave up 4 bases and V 4 bases, and 6 bases lay outside the gene matches. Looked up from germline, CDR1 is GTSNPN and CDR2 is SVGIG (reference sequence). The length of the CDR3 is 15 residues. CDR3 protein: CAWTLAGGPYNEQFF. The CDR3 region has the DNA TGTGCCTGGACCTTAGCGGGGGGGCCTTACAATGAGCAGTTCTTC.

This clone was seen a handful of times. The chain has TRBV30 and TRBJ2-1; 7 positions agree with TRBD1. This CDR3 is built from 15 residues. V shed 4 bases and J 0 bases; nucleotides not matched to a gene: 6. Germline assignment: CDR1 GTSNPN and CDR2 SVGIG (reference sequence). CDR3 nucleotide sequence: TGTGCCTGGACTCAGGACAGGAGCTCCTACAATGAGCAGTTCTTC. Its translation is CAWTQDRSSYNEQFF.

This chain links TRBV6-5 with TRBJ1-6; 8 bases agree with TRBD1. From germline, CDR1 is MNHEY and CDR2 SVGAGI. CDR3 length: 15 residues. V gave up 2 bases and J gave up 6 bases; unmatched junction bases: 3. CDR3 protein: CASSYQDRANSPLHF. CDR3 bases: TGTGCCAGCAGTTACCAGGACAGGGCTAATTCACCCCTCCACTTT.

The chain has TRBV28 and TRBJ2-1; TRBD2 matches 9 bases. J lost 9 bases, V lost 1 base, and 7 bases had no gene match. The length of the CDR3 is 15 residues. CDR1 MDHEN and CDR2 SYDVKM come from the germline V gene. CDR3 nucleotide sequence: TGTGCCAGCAGTTTATCTTTAGCGGGAGTGCTTGAGCAGTTCTTC. Amino acid sequence: CASSLSLAGVLEQFF.

The genes are TRBV6-5 and TRBJ1-5; no firm D call. The germline V and J ends were trimmed by 5 bases and 0 bases, with 5 bases remaining between them. The germline gives CDR1 MNHEY, CDR2 SVGAGI. This CDR3 spans 13 amino acids. The CDR3 sequence: CASSIHSNQPQHF. In nucleotides, the CDR3 is TGTGCCAGCAGTATTCATAGCAATCAGCCCCAGCATTTT.

This chain joins TRBV4-1 and TRBJ2-2; 7 nucleotides align to TRBD2. The trim removed 6 bases at V and 6 bases at J, leaving 10 bases unmatched. CDR3 length: 15 residues. Looked up from germline, CDR1 is MGHRA and CDR2 is YSYEKL. This chain's CDR3 is CASSRDGGGAGELFF. CDR3 bases: TGCGCCAGCAGTAGGGACGGCGGGGGAGCCGGGGAGCTGTTTTTT.

The genes are TRBV7-6 and TRBJ2-6; 8 nucleotides agree with TRBD1. The CDR3 is 16 residues long. The germline CDR1 and CDR2 sequences are SGHVS and FNYEAQ. The V gene end was trimmed by 1 base and the J gene end by 2 bases; junction bases not matched to a gene: 1. CDR3 amino acids: CASSLGQGTGANVLTF. The CDR3 DNA is TGTGCCAGCAGCTTAGGACAGGGGACTGGGGCCAACGTCCTGACTTTC.